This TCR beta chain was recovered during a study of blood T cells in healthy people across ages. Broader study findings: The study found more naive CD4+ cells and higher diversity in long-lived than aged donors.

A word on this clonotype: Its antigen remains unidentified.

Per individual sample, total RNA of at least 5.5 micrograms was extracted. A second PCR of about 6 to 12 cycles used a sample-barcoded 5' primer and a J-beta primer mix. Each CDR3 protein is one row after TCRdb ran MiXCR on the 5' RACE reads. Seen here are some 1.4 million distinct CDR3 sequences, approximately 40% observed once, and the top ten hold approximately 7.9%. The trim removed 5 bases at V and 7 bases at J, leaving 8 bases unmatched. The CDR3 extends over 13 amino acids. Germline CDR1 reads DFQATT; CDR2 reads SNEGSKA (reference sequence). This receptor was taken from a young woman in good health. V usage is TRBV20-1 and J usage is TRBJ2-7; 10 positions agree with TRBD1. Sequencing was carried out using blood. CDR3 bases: TGCAGTGCTTTTGGGACAGGGGCAGGGGAGCAGTACTTC. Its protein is CSAFGTGAGEQYF.